The subject of this entry is one TCR beta chain. V gave up 4 bases and J gave up 2 bases, with 7 bases separating them. CDR3 size: 13 residues. Germline-derived CDR1 and CDR2 are WSHSY and SAAADI. Methods used by the authors: Nucleated cell number was recorded as an estimate derived from reference gene primer amplification. The data were produced by immunoSEQ multiplex PCR, yet TCRdb's version contains in-frame clones alone and is incomplete. The DNA was the basis for D and trimming; V, J and clone size are from that table. The data contain roughly 310,000 clones, 70% to 90% of them seen just once; the ten biggest clones take up approximately 4%. These data come from a study of blood T cell repertoires in COVID-19. For the study at large: Material from acute and convalescent COVID-19 was sourced from the United States, Italy and Spain.

This chain uses TRBV10-2 with TRBJ2-3, with D uncertain. The sequence was collected from a woman aged 45-60 years with active or convalescent COVID-19. The sample taken for sequencing was peripheral blood. CDR3 loop: CASSVTTTDTQYF. The CDR3 DNA sequence: TGCGCCAGCAGTGTTACTACCACAGATACGCAGTATTTT.